At least ten counts were recorded for the clone carrying this T cell receptor beta chain. What it recognizes is unknown. TCRdb ran MiXCR on the reads and lists one entry per CDR3 protein. Seen here are hundreds of thousands of distinct CDR3 sequences, about 31% observed once, and the top ten hold around an eighth. CDR3 length equals 17 residues. In germline, CDR1 is SGHVS, CDR2 FNYEAQ. V lost 5 bases to trimming and J lost 4 bases; unmatched junction nucleotides: 12. The data stem from a study of T cell repertoires in cytomegalovirus infection. The wider study: Recently identified HLA-C-restricted CMV epitopes were used, and well-studied HLA-B-restricted CMV epitopes were used as well. The public TCR beta signatures pointed to both CMV infection and matching HLA type. Study outcomes and limitations: Clonotype analysis showed dominance of the ex vivo response by HLA-C-restricted CMV-specific TCR beta clonotypes. There were carriers of CMV plus the relevant HLA, and cumulative public TCR beta family frequency identified them.

The chain joins TRBV7-6 to TRBJ2-2; 8 positions match TRBD2. This receptor was taken from a human donor in good health (CMV status not recorded). Some clones in this sample may be carry-over from other donors' samples. Material: cultured CD8+ T cells from PBMCs, obtained from culture after CMV antigen stimulation. The CDR3 nucleotides read TGTGCCAGCAGCCGCGGGACTAGGTCTCAGTTCACCGGGGAGCTGTTTTTT. It codes for CASSRGTRSQFTGELFF.